This T cell receptor (beta chain) was retrieved from a study of cytomegalovirus exposure and HLA in healthy donors. Study-wide points: Researchers reported in a later analysis that a missense DCLRE1C variant was tied to TCR beta V- and J-gene trimming.

The PCR was carried out with 60 Vbeta primers and 13 Jbeta primers. Assay used: immunoSEQ multiplex PCR; TCRdb lists only in-frame clones, some missing. The sample has more than 150,000 clones, 82% seen once. The J segment lost 6 bases and the V segment lost 5 bases, leaving 7 bases of the junction unmatched. Per the germline V gene, CDR1 is SEHNR and CDR2 is FQNEAQ (reference sequence). The CDR3 covers 14 residues. Worth noting for this clone: The antigen is unknown.

The sequence was collected from a woman in her 50s in good health and CMV-seropositive. V and J are TRBV7-9 and TRBJ1-2, with TRBD1 matching 9 bases. The sequencing input was PBMCs. The CDR3 region is CASSLGWDRDGYTF. CDR3 nucleotides: TGTGCCAGCAGCCTAGGATGGGACAGGGATGGCTACACCTTC.